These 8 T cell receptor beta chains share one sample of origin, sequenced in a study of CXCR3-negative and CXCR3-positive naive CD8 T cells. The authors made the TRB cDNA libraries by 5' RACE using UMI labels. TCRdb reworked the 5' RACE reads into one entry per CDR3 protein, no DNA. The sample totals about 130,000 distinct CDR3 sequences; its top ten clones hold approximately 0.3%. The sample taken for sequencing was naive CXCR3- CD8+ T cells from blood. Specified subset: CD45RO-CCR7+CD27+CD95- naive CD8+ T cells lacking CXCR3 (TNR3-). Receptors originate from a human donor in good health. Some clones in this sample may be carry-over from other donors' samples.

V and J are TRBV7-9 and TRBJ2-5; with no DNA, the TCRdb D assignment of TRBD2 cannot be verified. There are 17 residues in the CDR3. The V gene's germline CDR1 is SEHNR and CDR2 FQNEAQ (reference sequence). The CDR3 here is CASSPLLAGGPQETQYF.

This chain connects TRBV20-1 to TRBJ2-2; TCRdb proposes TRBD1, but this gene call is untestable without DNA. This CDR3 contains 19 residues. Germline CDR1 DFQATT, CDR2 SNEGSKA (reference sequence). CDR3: CSARDSVRQAVPNTGELFF.

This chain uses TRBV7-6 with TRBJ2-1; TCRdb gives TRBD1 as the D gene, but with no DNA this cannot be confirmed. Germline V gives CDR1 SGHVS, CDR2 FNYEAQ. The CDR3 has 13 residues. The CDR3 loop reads CASSLYGGVEQFF.

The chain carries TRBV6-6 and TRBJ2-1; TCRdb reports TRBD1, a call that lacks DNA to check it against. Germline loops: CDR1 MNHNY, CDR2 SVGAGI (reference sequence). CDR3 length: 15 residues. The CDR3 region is CASSSGTGVYNEQFF.

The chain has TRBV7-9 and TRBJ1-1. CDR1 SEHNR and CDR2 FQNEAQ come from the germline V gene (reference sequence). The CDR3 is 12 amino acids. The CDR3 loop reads CASSLLATEAFF.

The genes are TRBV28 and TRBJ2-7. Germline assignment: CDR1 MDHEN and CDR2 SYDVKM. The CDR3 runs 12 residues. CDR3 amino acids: CASSATVSEQYF.

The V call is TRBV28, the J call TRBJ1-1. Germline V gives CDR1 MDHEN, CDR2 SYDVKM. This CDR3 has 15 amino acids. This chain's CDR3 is CASSLRSLMNTEAFF. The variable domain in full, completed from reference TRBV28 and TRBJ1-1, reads DVKVTQSSRYLVKRTGEKVFLECVQDMDHENMFWYRQDPGLGLRLIYFSYDVKMKEKGDIPEGYSVSREKKERFSLILESASTNQTSMYLCASSLRSLMNTEAFFGQGTRLTVV.

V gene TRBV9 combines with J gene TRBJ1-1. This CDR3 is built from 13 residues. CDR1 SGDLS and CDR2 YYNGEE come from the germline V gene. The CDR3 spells CASSGGSGTEAFF. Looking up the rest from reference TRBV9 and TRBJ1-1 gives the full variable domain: DSGVTQTPKHLITATGQRVTLRCSPRSGDLSVYWYQQSLDQGLQFLIQYYNGEERAKGNILERFSAQQFPDLHSELNLSSLELGDSALYFCASSGGSGTEAFFGQGTRLTVV.